Below, 10 T cell receptor beta chains from the same sample are listed, as sequenced in a study of identical twins. TCRdb analysed the 5' RACE reads with MiXCR anew, one entry per CDR3 protein. This table has 500,000 or so distinct CDR3 sequences, under 25% appearing once. This sample also appeared in a second study, on T cells expressing NK-cell markers.

Material for sequencing was CD4+ T cells sorted from blood. The receptors here all came from a woman under 30 in good health.

This clonotype was seen more than once but under ten times. The chain couples TRBV12-3 or TRBV12-4 to TRBJ2-7, with 7 bases fitting TRBD1. CDR3 length equals 16 residues. With V trimmed by 4 bases and J by 5 bases, 14 bases remained unmatched. The DNA for the CDR3 is TGTGCCAGCAGTTCATCAACCCGACAGGGCAGGGACGAGCAGTACTTC. As protein: CASSSSTRQGRDEQYF.

This clonotype was recorded only once. This chain links TRBV10-3 with TRBJ2-7; D is unclear. The V and J ends lost 10 bases and 3 bases respectively, with 13 bases between them. This CDR3 comprises 12 residues. Per the germline V gene, CDR1 is ENHRY and CDR2 is SYGVKD. The CDR3 reads CATGRNNYEQYF. CDR3 bases: TGTGCCACCGGACGGAACAACTACGAGCAGTACTTC.

This clonotype was recorded at least ten times. This chain links TRBV20-1 with TRBJ2-1; 8 bases map to TRBD2. CDR1 is DFQATT and CDR2 is SNEGSKA in the germline V gene (reference sequence). There are 13 residues in the CDR3. The J segment lost 6 bases and the V segment lost 6 bases, leaving 7 bases of the junction unmatched. The CDR3 sequence: CSARLAQVNEQFF. As DNA, the CDR3 is TGCAGTGCGCGACTAGCGCAGGTCAATGAGCAGTTCTTC.

This clonotype came up a few times. This chain connects TRBV29-1 to TRBJ2-5; D ambiguous. The V gene's germline CDR1 is SQVTM and CDR2 ANQGSEA. This CDR3 is 12 amino acids long. Trimming took 8 bases from V and 2 from J, leaving 12 bases between them. CDR3 in amino acids: CSSRWPQETQYF. DNA of the CDR3: TGCAGCTCGAGGTGGCCTCAAGAGACCCAGTACTTC.

The chain recombines TRBV7-2 with TRBJ2-7, with a tentative D call TRBD2 (6 bases). Trimming cost V 6 bases and J 2 bases, with 11 bases left between them. This CDR3 contains 13 residues. CDR1 and CDR2 from the germline V gene are SGHTA and FQGNSA. The CDR3 loop reads CASSRERAYEQYF. CDR3 nucleotide sequence: TGTGCCAGCAGTCGGGAGAGGGCCTACGAGCAGTACTTC.

The chain joins TRBV6-1 to TRBJ2-6; 8 bases match TRBD2. The CDR3 totals 15 residues. Per the germline V gene, CDR1 is MNHNS and CDR2 is SASEGT. J gave up 3 bases and V 5 bases, and 3 bases lay outside the gene matches. CDR3 loop: CASSSGRGGANVLTF. CDR3 nucleotides: TGTGCCAGCAGTAGCGGGAGAGGTGGGGCCAACGTCCTGACTTTC.

This clonotype turned up a few times. Germline and junction disagree at one end, which may indicate a read error. The gene calls are TRBV28 and TRBJ2-7, with TRBD2 as a possible D gene (5 bases). The germline V gene encodes CDR1 MDHEN and CDR2 SYDVKM. The CDR3 has 13 residues. The CDR3 DNA sequence: TGTGCCAGCAGGAGAGGGTTAACGTCGAATCCCTTCTTC. Amino acids: CASRRGLTSNPFF.

Only a few counts were recorded for this clonotype. The rearrangement uses TRBV20-1 and TRBJ2-3; 10 bases fit TRBD2. Germline V CDR1 and CDR2: DFQATT, SNEGSKA (reference sequence). The ends lost 6 bases at V and 0 bases at J; junction bases unmatched: 3. The CDR3 consists of 14 residues. DNA of the CDR3: TGCAGTGCCCTAGCGGGGGCAAGCACAGATACGCAGTATTTT. It yields the protein CSALAGASTDTQYF.

This sequence joins TRBV7-2 and TRBJ2-7; D is possibly TRBD2 (5 bases). V gave up 1 base and J gave up 5 bases, with 9 bases separating them. The CDR3 has 13 amino acids. Germline values: CDR1 SGHTA, CDR2 FQGNSA. The CDR3 sequence: CASSLGGSDEQYF. The CDR3 DNA sequence: TGTGCCAGCAGCTTAGGGGGTAGCGACGAGCAGTACTTC.

The rearrangement joins TRBV6-6 to TRBJ2-2; D ambiguous. Germline CDR1 reads MNHNY; CDR2 reads SVGAGI (reference sequence). This CDR3 has 13 residues. V gave up 7 bases and J gave up 4 bases, with 10 bases separating them. The CDR3 region is CASTALGTGELFF. The CDR3 nucleotides read TGTGCCAGCACGGCCTTAGGCACCGGGGAGCTGTTTTTT.